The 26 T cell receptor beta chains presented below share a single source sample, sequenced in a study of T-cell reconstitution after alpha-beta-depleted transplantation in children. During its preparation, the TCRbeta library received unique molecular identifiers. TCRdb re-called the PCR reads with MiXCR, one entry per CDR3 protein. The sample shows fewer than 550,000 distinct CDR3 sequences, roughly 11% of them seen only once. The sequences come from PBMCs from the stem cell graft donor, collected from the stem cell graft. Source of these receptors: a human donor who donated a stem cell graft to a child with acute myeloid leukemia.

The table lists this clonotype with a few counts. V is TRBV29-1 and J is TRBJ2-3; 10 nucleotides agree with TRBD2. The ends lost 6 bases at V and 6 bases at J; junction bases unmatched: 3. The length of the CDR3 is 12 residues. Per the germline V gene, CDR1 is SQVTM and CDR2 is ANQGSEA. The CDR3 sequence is CSVSGGADTQYF. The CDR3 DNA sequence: TGCAGCGTCAGCGGGGGGGCTGATACGCAGTATTTT.

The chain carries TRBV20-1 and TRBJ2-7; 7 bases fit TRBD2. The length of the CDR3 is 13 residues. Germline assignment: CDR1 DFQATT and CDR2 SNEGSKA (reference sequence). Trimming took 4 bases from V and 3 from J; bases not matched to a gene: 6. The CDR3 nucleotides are TGCAGTGCTAAGCAGCGGGAAAACTACGAGCAGTACTTC. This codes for CSAKQRENYEQYF.

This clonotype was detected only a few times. CDR3 residues: CATSDLARQGELDTQYF. In DNA form, the CDR3 reads TGTGCCACCAGTGATCTAGCAAGACAGGGGGAGTTGGATACGCAGTATTTT. This chain links TRBV24-1 with TRBJ2-3, with 9 nucleotides matching TRBD1. The CDR3 has 17 amino acids. Trimming at V came to 3 bases and at J to 6 bases, leaving 12 bases not matched to a gene. Germline CDR1 and CDR2: KGHDR and SFDVKD.

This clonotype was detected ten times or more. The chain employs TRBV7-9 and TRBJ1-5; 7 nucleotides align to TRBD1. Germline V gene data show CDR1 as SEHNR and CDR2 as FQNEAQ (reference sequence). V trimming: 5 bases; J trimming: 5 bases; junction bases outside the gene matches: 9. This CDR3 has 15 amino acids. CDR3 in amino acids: CASSTGQLPDQPQHF. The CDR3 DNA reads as TGTGCCAGCAGCACGGGACAGTTGCCCGATCAGCCCCAGCATTTT. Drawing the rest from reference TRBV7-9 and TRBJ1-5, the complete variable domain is DTGVSQNPRHKITKRGQNVTFRCDPISEHNRLYWYRQTLGQGPEFLTYFQNEAQLEKSRLLSDRFSAERPKGSFSTLEIQRTEQGDSAMYLCASSTGQLPDQPQHFGDGTRLSIL.

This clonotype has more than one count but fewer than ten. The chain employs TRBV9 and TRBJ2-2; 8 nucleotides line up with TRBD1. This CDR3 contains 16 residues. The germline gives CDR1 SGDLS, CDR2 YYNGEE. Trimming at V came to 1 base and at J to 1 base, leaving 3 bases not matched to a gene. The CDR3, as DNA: TGTGCCAGCAGCGTATTACAGGGGGGGAACACCGGGGAGCTGTTTTTT. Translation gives CASSVLQGGNTGELFF.

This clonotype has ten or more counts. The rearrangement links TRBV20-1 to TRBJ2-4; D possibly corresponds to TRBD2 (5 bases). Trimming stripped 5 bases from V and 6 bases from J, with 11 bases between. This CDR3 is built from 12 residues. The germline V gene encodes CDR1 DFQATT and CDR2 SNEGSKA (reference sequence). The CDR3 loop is CSAPDSINIQYF. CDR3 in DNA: TGCAGTGCTCCGGACTCGATAAACATTCAGTACTTC.

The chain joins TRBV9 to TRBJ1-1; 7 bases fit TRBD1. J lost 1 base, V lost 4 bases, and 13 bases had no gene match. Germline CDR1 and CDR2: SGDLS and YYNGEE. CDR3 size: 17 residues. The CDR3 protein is CASSTGQAGGRNTEAFF. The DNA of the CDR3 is TGTGCCAGCAGCACCGGACAGGCGGGGGGAAGGAACACTGAAGCTTTCTTT. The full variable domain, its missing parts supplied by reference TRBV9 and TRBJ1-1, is DSGVTQTPKHLITATGQRVTLRCSPRSGDLSVYWYQQSLDQGLQFLIQYYNGEERAKGNILERFSAQQFPDLHSELNLSSLELGDSALYFCASSTGQAGGRNTEAFFGQGTRLTVV.

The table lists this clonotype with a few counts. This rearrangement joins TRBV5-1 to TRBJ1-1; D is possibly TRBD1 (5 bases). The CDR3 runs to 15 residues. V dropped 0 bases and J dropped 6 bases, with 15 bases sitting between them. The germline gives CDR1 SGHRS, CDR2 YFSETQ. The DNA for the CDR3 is TGCGCCAGCAGCTTGGAGCCGGGGGGATTCCCTGAAGCTTTCTTT. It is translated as CASSLEPGGFPEAFF.

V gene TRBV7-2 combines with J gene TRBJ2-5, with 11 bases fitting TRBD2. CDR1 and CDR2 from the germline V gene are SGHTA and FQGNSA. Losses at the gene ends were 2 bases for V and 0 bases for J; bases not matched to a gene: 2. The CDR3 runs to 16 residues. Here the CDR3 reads CASSLWTSGYQETQYF. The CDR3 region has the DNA TGTGCCAGCAGCTTATGGACTAGCGGGTACCAAGAGACCCAGTACTTC.

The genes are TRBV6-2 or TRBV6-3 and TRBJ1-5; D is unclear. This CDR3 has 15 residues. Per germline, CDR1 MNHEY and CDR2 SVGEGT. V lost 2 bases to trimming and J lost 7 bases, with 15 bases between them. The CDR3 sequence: CASSYGGKGGQPQHF. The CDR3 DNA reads TGTGCCAGCAGTTACGGCGGGAAAGGTGGCCAGCCCCAGCATTTT.

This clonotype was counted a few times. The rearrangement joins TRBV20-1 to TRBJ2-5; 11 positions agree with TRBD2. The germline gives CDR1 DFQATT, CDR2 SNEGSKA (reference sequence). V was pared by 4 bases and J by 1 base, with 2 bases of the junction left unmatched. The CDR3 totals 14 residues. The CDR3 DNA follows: TGCAGTGCTAAAGGGACTAGCGGCCAAGAGACCCAGTACTTC. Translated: CSAKGTSGQETQYF.

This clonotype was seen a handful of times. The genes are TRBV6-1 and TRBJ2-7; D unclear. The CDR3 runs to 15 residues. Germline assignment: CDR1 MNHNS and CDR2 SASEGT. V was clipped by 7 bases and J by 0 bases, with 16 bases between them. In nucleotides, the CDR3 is TGTGCCAGCACTAAGACGGAAGATGGCTCCTACGAGCAGTACGTC. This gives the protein CASTKTEDGSYEQYV.

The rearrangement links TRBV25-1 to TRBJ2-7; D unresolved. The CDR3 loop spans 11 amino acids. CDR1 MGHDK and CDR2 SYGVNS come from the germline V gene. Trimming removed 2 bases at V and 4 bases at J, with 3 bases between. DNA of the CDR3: TGTGCCAGCAGTGAAACTTACGAGCAGTACGTC. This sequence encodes CASSETYEQYV.

This CDR3 reads CSARAGGPTGELFF. In DNA, the CDR3 is TGCAGTGCTAGAGCGGGGGGGCCCACCGGGGAGCTGTTTTTT. The chain couples TRBV20-1 to TRBJ2-2; the match to TRBD2 covers 8 bases. The CDR3 covers 14 residues. Losses at the gene ends were 1 base for V and 4 bases for J; bases not matched to a gene: 2. The germline V gene encodes CDR1 DFQATT and CDR2 SNEGSKA (reference sequence).

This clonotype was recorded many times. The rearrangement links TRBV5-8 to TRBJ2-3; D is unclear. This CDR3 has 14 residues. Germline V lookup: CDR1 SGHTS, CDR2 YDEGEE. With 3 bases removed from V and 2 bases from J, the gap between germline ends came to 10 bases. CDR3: CASSSDFVTDTQYF. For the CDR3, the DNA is TGTGCCAGCAGCTCAGACTTCGTCACAGATACGCAGTATTTT. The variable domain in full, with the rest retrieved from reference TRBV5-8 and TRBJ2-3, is EAGVTQSPTHLIKTRGQQATLRCSPISGHTSVYWYQQALGLGLQFLLWYDEGEERNRGNFPPRFSGRQFPNYSSELNVNALELEDSALYLCASSSDFVTDTQYFGPGTRLTVL.

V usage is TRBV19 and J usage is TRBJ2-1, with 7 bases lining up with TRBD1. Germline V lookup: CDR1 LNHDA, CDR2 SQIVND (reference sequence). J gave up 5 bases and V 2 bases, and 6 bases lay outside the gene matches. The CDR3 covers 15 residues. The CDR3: CASSITGVWNNEQFF. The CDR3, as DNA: TGTGCCAGTAGTATAACAGGGGTATGGAACAATGAGCAGTTCTTC.

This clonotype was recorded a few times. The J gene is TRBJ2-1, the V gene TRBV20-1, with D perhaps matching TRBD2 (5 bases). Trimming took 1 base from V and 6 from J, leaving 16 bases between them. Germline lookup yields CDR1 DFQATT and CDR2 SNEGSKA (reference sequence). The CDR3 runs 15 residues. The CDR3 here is CSARGRLTAGNEQFF. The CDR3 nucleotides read TGCAGTGCTAGAGGGCGCTTAACCGCGGGCAATGAGCAGTTCTTC.

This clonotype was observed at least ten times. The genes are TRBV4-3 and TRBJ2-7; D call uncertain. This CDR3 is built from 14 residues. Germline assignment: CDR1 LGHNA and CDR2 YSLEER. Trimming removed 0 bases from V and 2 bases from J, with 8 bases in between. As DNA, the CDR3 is TGCGCCAGCAGCCAAGAACCGGGCCCCTACGAGCAGTACTTC. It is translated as CASSQEPGPYEQYF.

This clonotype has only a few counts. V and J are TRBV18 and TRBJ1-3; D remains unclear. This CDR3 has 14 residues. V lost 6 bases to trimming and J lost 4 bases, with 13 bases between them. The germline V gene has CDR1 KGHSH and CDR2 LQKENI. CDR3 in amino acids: CASSPGNQGNTIYF. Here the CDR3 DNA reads TGTGCCAGCTCGCCGGGTAATCAGGGAAACACCATATATTTT.

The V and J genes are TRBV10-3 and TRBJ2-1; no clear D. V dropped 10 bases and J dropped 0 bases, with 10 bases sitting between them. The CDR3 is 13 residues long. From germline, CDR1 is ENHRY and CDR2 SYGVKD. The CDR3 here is CATQKSSYNEQFF. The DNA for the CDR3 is TGTGCCACCCAGAAGAGCTCCTACAATGAGCAGTTCTTC.

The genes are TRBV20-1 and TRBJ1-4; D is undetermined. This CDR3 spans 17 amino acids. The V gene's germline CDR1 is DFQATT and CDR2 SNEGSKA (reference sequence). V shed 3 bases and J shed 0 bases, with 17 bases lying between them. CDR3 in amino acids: CSARGWVVDATNEKLFF. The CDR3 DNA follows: TGCAGTGCTAGGGGTTGGGTAGTAGATGCAACTAATGAAAAACTGTTTTTT.

This CDR3 reads CASSPGLDEKLFF. CDR3 nucleotide sequence: TGTGCCAGCTCACCAGGGTTGGATGAAAAACTGTTTTTT. The chain links TRBV18 to TRBJ1-4; D not certain. CDR3 length: 13 amino acids. CDR1 and CDR2 from the germline V gene are KGHSH and LQKENI. Trimming stripped 2 bases from V and 6 bases from J, with 7 bases between.

CDR3 sequence: CASSDGLASEQYV. The DNA of the CDR3 is TGCGCCAGCAGTGATGGATTGGCGTCGGAGCAGTACGTC. This chain joins TRBV10-2 and TRBJ2-7; no definite D call. The CDR3 spans 13 residues. Looked up from germline, CDR1 is WSHSY and CDR2 is SAAADI. Trimming took off 3 bases at V and 7 bases at J, with 13 bases between the two ends.

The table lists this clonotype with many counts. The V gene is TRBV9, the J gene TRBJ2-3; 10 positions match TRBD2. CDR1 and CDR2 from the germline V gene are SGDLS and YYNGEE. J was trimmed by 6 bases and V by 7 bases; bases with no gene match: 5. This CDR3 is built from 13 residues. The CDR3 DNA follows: TGTGCCAGCGCAGCGGGAGGGTTGGATACGCAGTATTTT. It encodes CASAAGGLDTQYF.

The CDR3 coding sequence is TGTGCCAGCAGTACCGGAGACAGGTTCTCTGGAAACACCATATATTTT. Protein: CASSTGDRFSGNTIYF. This chain connects TRBV12-3 or TRBV12-4 to TRBJ1-3; a possible D gene is TRBD1 (6 bases). Trimming took 5 bases from V and 0 from J, leaving 14 bases between them. This CDR3 is 16 amino acids long.

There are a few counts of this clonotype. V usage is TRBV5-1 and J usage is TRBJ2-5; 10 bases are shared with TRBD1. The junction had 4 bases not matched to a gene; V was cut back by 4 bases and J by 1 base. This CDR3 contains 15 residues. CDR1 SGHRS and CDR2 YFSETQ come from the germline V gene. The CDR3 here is CASSSGDRGQETQYF. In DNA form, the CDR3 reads TGCGCCAGCAGCAGCGGGGACAGGGGCCAAGAGACCCAGTACTTC.